These 22 T cell receptor beta chains share one sample of origin, sequenced in a study of neurological immune-mediated disorders. Regarding time point: longitudinal time-point 3. In TCRdb, the 5' RACE reads were re-called with MiXCR into one record per CDR3 protein. This table has under 100,000 distinct CDR3 sequences, under 4.5% appearing once. Sequenced material: PBMCs. The receptor set was obtained from a woman aged 55-70 years with multiple sclerosis.

This clonotype was seen at least ten times. The V and J genes are TRBV7-9 and TRBJ2-1; 8 bases agree with TRBD2. CDR3 length: 14 amino acids. Germline-derived CDR1 and CDR2 are SEHNR and FQNEAQ (reference sequence). V dropped 2 bases and J dropped 3; count of bases not matched to a gene: 0. CDR3 bases: TGTGCCAGCAGCTTAACTAGCGGCTACAATGAGCAGTTCTTC. This codes for CASSLTSGYNEQFF.

This chain links TRBV30 with TRBJ2-3; D possibly corresponds to TRBD2 (5 bases). From germline, CDR1 is GTSNPN and CDR2 SVGIG (reference sequence). The CDR3 length is 15 residues. Between the trimmed V and J ends, which lost 4 bases and 3 bases, there was a span of 17 bases. For the CDR3, the DNA is TGTGCCTGGACCGTAACGGGGATCGAAACAGATACGCAGTATTTT. This codes for CAWTVTGIETDTQYF.

This clonotype was recorded many times. CDR3 region: CASRAGGGGYTF. The CDR3 DNA follows: TGTGCCAGCAGGGCAGGGGGAGGCGGCTACACCTTC. The V gene is TRBV2, the J gene TRBJ1-2, with 7 bases lining up with TRBD1. The ends lost 6 bases at V and 8 bases at J; junction bases unmatched: 6. Germline V gene lookup returns CDR1 SNHLY and CDR2 FYNNEI. The CDR3 has 12 residues.

This clonotype was recorded many times. V usage is TRBV5-1 and J usage is TRBJ2-7; D not certain. V was pared by 0 bases and J by 0 bases, with 7 bases between. This CDR3 comprises 14 residues. Germline V gene data show CDR1 as SGHRS and CDR2 as YFSETQ. The DNA for the CDR3 is TGCGCCAGCAGCTTGGACACAGCCTCCTACGAGCAGTACTTC. This encodes CASSLDTASYEQYF.

This clonotype occurred many times. This sequence joins TRBV7-8 and TRBJ1-1, with D hard to call. Trimming took 4 bases from V and 1 from J, leaving 10 bases between them. The V gene's germline CDR1 is SGHVS and CDR2 FQNEAQ. CDR3 size: 14 residues. The CDR3 nucleotides are TGTGCCAGCAGCTACCAGACACGGAACACTGAAGCTTTCTTT. It is translated as CASSYQTRNTEAFF.

This clonotype came up many times. V is TRBV5-1 and J is TRBJ2-6; D remains unclear. CDR3 length: 15 residues. Germline V gene lookup returns CDR1 SGHRS and CDR2 YFSETQ. Trimming removed 2 bases at V and 0 bases at J, with 6 bases between. The CDR3 DNA reads as TGCGCCAGCAGCTTAACAGCCTCTGGGGCCAACGTCCTGACTTTC. Amino acids: CASSLTASGANVLTF.

This clonotype showed up just once. A much larger clone is a single base away; this may be a read error. This rearrangement joins TRBV20-1 to TRBJ2-1, with D perhaps TRBD2 (6 bases). This CDR3 has 14 residues. V lost 6 bases and J 9 bases, leaving 21 bases between the germline ends. CDR1 DFQATT and CDR2 SNEGSKA come from the germline V gene (reference sequence). The CDR3 spells CSASKEGMLGEQFF. CDR3 bases: TGCAGTGCAAGTAAGGAGGGGATGCTTGGTGAGCAGTTCTTC.

This clonotype has at least ten counts. V gene TRBV7-9 combines with J gene TRBJ2-5; 12 positions match TRBD2. The J segment lost 8 bases and the V segment lost 5 bases, leaving 6 bases of the junction unmatched. This CDR3 spans 14 amino acids. Germline CDR1 and CDR2: SEHNR and FQNEAQ (reference sequence). Written as DNA, the CDR3 is TGTGCCAGCAGCACGGGACTAGCGGGCCGAACCCAGTACTTC. Protein: CASSTGLAGRTQYF.

This clonotype was found many times. This chain joins TRBV5-1 and TRBJ1-2; D gene unclear. The V end lost 0 bases, the J end lost 0 bases, and 9 bases lay between the germline ends. This CDR3 has 15 residues. CDR1 is SGHRS and CDR2 is YFSETQ in the germline V gene. CDR3 in amino acids: CASSLAKGANYGYTF. For the CDR3, the DNA is TGCGCCAGCAGCTTGGCGAAGGGAGCTAACTATGGCTACACCTTC. Together with reference TRBV5-1 and TRBJ1-2, the CDR3 gives the full variable domain: KAGVTQTPRYLIKTRGQQVTLSCSPISGHRSVSWYQQTPGQGLQFLFEYFSETQRNKGNFPGRFSGRQFSNSRSEMNVSTLELGDSALYLCASSLAKGANYGYTFGSGTRLTVV.

This clonotype has at least ten counts. The chain is built from TRBV9 and TRBJ2-2; D uncertain. Germline V CDR1 and CDR2: SGDLS, YYNGEE. There are 16 residues in the CDR3. The ends were cut back, 0 bases at V and 4 bases at J, with 13 bases in the middle. As DNA, the CDR3 is TGTGCCAGCAGCGTAGCTACGCAGGTAACCACCGGGGAGCTGTTTTTT. This encodes CASSVATQVTTGELFF.

This clonotype was observed many times. The rearrangement uses TRBV4-1 and TRBJ2-7; D gene ambiguous. This CDR3 is 13 amino acids long. Trimming stripped 0 bases from V and 5 bases from J, with 8 bases between. In germline, CDR1 is MGHRA, CDR2 YSYEKL. CDR3 amino acids: CASSQDWIHEQYF. Written as DNA, the CDR3 is TGCGCCAGCAGCCAAGACTGGATCCACGAGCAGTACTTC.

This clonotype was seen only a few times. The chain recombines TRBV7-9 with TRBJ2-3, with 7 positions matching TRBD2. Germline CDR1 and CDR2: SEHNR and FQNEAQ (reference sequence). Unmatched junction bases numbered 2, after V lost 1 base and J lost 1 base. The CDR3 extends over 15 amino acids. The CDR3 DNA reads as TGTGCCAGCAGCTTAGAAAGCGGGGGCACAGATACGCAGTATTTT. This gives the protein CASSLESGGTDTQYF.

This clonotype was found many times. The rearrangement links TRBV5-1 to TRBJ2-7; D possibly matches TRBD1 or TRBD2 (6 bases each). Germline CDR1 and CDR2: SGHRS and YFSETQ. The CDR3 spans 12 residues. Trimming cost V 3 bases and J 4 bases, with 8 bases left between them. CDR3 sequence reads: CASSSGAYEQYF. Written as DNA, the CDR3 is TGCGCCAGCAGCTCGGGGGCTTACGAGCAGTACTTC.

In its sample, this clonotype was seen many times. The CDR3 nucleotides read TGTGCCAGCAGCCAAGTTGCGGGGGGGTACTACGAGCAGTACTTC. Translating it yields CASSQVAGGYYEQYF. The genes are TRBV3-1 and TRBJ2-7, with TRBD2 identical over 9 bases. With V trimmed by 1 base and J by 3 bases, 4 bases remained unmatched. The CDR3 length is 15 residues. Germline V gives CDR1 LGHDT, CDR2 YNNKEL (reference sequence).

This rearrangement joins TRBV19 to TRBJ1-3; D is undetermined. The CDR3 sequence is 13 residues long. The germline V gene has CDR1 LNHDA and CDR2 SQIVND (reference sequence). V lost 4 bases and J 4 bases, leaving 8 bases between the germline ends. CDR3 sequence (DNA): TGTGCCAGTAGTACTACAACCGGAAACACCATATATTTT. It encodes CASSTTTGNTIYF.

This clonotype showed up many times. V is TRBV6-5 and J is TRBJ2-1; the D gene is possibly TRBD1 (5 bases). CDR3 length equals 15 residues. V lost 6 bases, J lost 5 bases, and 17 bases lay in between. The germline gives CDR1 MNHEY, CDR2 SVGAGI. In nucleotides, the CDR3 is TGTGCCAGCAGGGAAGGGGTAGGTGGGCACAATGAGCAGTTCTTC. It translates to CASREGVGGHNEQFF.

There are many counts of this clonotype. This chain joins TRBV5-1 and TRBJ2-1, with D perhaps TRBD1 (5 bases). This CDR3 is built from 15 residues. Trimming removed 4 bases from V and 3 bases from J, with 14 bases in between. Germline lookup yields CDR1 SGHRS and CDR2 YFSETQ. CDR3 nucleotides: TGCGCCAGCAGCCCCGCCGACAGCAACTACAATGAGCAGTTCTTC. Residues: CASSPADSNYNEQFF.

This clonotype was observed many times. J is TRBJ2-1 and V is TRBV4-2, with TRBD2 as a possible D gene (5 bases). Germline CDR1 LGHNA, CDR2 YNFKEQ. The CDR3 covers 15 residues. Trimming pared 0 bases from V and 2 bases from J, leaving 8 bases between. CDR3 DNA sequence: TGTGCCAGCAGCCAAGATTCCGGGGCCTACAATGAGCAGTTCTTC. This encodes CASSQDSGAYNEQFF.

This chain connects TRBV30 to TRBJ1-1; 9 positions match TRBD1. CDR1 is GTSNPN, CDR2 SVGIG, per germline (reference sequence). V was pared by 7 bases and J by 0 bases, with 6 bases of the junction left unmatched. The CDR3 has 14 amino acids. CDR3 DNA sequence: TGTGCCTCTCGACAGGGGGGCCTGAACACTGAAGCTTTCTTT. Amino acids: CASRQGGLNTEAFF.

Ten or more counts support this clonotype. The chain uses TRBV29-1 and TRBJ2-3; 7 nucleotides agree with TRBD2. Looked up from germline, CDR1 is SQVTM and CDR2 is ANQGSEA. This CDR3 spans 13 amino acids. The V gene end was trimmed by 4 bases and the J gene end by 0 bases; junction bases not matched to a gene: 1. The CDR3 loop is CSVAGGSTDTQYF. CDR3 nucleotide sequence: TGCAGCGTTGCGGGGGGTAGCACAGATACGCAGTATTTT.

There are many counts of this clonotype. The J gene is TRBJ1-1, the V gene TRBV18; no clear D. The V gene's germline CDR1 is KGHSH and CDR2 LQKENI. This CDR3 contains 13 residues. V shed 3 bases and J shed 7 bases, with 12 bases lying between them. This CDR3 reads CASSPEGYGEAFF. CDR3 DNA: TGTGCCAGCTCACCGGAGGGCTACGGTGAAGCTTTCTTT.

There are many counts of this clonotype. The rearrangement links TRBV12-3 or TRBV12-4 to TRBJ1-1, with 7 bases lining up with TRBD1. V lost 4 bases, J lost 0 bases, and 2 bases stayed unmatched. CDR3 size: 14 residues. The CDR3 DNA is TGTGCCAGCAGTTACGGGACAGTGAACACTGAAGCTTTCTTT. This sequence encodes CASSYGTVNTEAFF.